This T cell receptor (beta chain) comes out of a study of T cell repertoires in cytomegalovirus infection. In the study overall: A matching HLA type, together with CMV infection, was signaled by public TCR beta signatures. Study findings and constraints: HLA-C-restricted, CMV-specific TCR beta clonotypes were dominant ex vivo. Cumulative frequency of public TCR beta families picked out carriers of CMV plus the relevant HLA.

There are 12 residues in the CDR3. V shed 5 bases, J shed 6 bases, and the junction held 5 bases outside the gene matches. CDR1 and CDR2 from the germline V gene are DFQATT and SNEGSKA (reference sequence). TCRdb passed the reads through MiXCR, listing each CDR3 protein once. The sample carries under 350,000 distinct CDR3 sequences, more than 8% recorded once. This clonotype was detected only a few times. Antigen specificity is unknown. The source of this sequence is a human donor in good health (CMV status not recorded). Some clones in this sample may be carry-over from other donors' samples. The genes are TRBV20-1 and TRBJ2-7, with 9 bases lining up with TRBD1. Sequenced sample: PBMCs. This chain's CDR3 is CSAVQGAGEQYF. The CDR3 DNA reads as TGCAGTGCTGTACAGGGGGCCGGCGAGCAGTACTTC.